The next 17 T cell receptor beta chains were all read from a single sample in a study of cytomegalovirus exposure and HLA in healthy donors (dated by TCRdb to 2016 to 2017). Library preparation was by the immunoSEQ multiplex PCR assay. The multiplex PCR relied on a mix of 60 forward primers for TCR Vbeta segments and 13 reverse primers for TCR Jbeta segments. TCRdb mirrors the immuneACCESS table, restricted to in-frame sequences. Some clones are absent from its copies; in checked studies, under half trace to an unresolved V gene, and the reason for the others is unknown. Per the sample table, the count is some 71,000 clones. Jointly, the top ten make up more than 1.5% of the sample. Sequencing input: PBMCs. These receptor sequences come from a woman aged 25-40 years in good health and CMV-seronegative.

The rearrangement joins TRBV27 to TRBJ1-4; tentatively, D is TRBD1 (6 bases). Trimming took 8 bases from V and 10 from J, leaving 14 bases between them. Germline V CDR1 and CDR2: MNHEY, SMNVEV (reference sequence). This CDR3 comprises 12 residues. The CDR3 protein is CASWSRGGKLFF. The CDR3 nucleotides read TGTGCCAGCTGGAGTAGGGGGGGAAAACTGTTTTTT.

This chain links TRBV30 with TRBJ2-2; D may be TRBD2 (5 bases). Germline CDR1 GTSNPN, CDR2 SVGIG (reference sequence). Trimming removed 3 bases from V and 3 bases from J, with 14 bases in between. There are 15 residues in the CDR3. The CDR3 nucleotides are TGTGCCTGGAGGAACCCCCTGAGGGACACCGGGGAGCTGTTTTTT. Protein product: CAWRNPLRDTGELFF.

V is TRBV6-5 and J is TRBJ2-1; D not certain. Trimming took off 8 bases at V and 0 bases at J, with 8 bases between the two ends. The germline V gene encodes CDR1 MNHEY and CDR2 SVGAGI. The CDR3 totals 13 residues. The CDR3 spells CASALSSYNEQFF. The DNA of the CDR3 is TGTGCCAGCGCGCTTAGCTCCTACAATGAGCAGTTCTTC.

The CDR3 spells CASSRTGTGDNEQYF. CDR3 in DNA: TGTGCCAGCAGTCGAACCGGGACAGGGGACAACGAGCAGTACTTC. The chain carries TRBV28 and TRBJ2-7; 10 bases align to TRBD1. The CDR3 has 15 amino acids. Germline V gene lookup returns CDR1 MDHEN and CDR2 SYDVKM. J was trimmed by 5 bases and V by 5 bases; bases with no gene match: 9. The full variable domain, in which reference TRBV28 and TRBJ2-7 provide the parts outside the CDR3, is DVKVTQSSRYLVKRTGEKVFLECVQDMDHENMFWYRQDPGLGLRLIYFSYDVKMKEKGDIPEGYSVSREKKERFSLILESASTNQTSMYLCASSRTGTGDNEQYFGPGTRLTVT.

This chain connects TRBV7-8 to TRBJ2-1; 11 bases match TRBD2. The germline CDR1 and CDR2 sequences are SGHVS and FQNEAQ. V lost 10 bases to trimming and J lost 5 bases; unmatched junction nucleotides: 10. The CDR3 is 15 amino acids. The DNA for the CDR3 is TGTGCCATCTCTTCACTAGCGGGGGCTAACAATGAGCAGTTCTTC. It translates to CAISSLAGANNEQFF.

The chain has TRBV4-2 and TRBJ2-1; 8 bases are shared with TRBD2. The CDR3 is 17 amino acids. CDR1 and CDR2 from the germline V gene are LGHNA and YNFKEQ. The trim removed 1 base at V and 7 bases at J, leaving 12 bases unmatched. DNA of the CDR3: TGTGCCAGCAGCCAAGCTGGGGGAGGGGCGGGGGGAAATGAGCAGTTCTTC. It codes for CASSQAGGGAGGNEQFF.

The rearrangement links TRBV9 to TRBJ2-7; TRBD1 might be the D (5 bases). Between the trimmed V and J ends, which lost 4 bases and 2 bases, there was a span of 13 bases. Germline-derived CDR1 and CDR2 are SGDLS and YYNGEE. The length of the CDR3 is 14 residues. CDR3 region: CASSPPTDAYEQYF. CDR3 DNA: TGTGCCAGCAGCCCCCCGACAGACGCCTACGAGCAGTACTTC.

The chain has TRBV18 and TRBJ1-5; 8 bases align to TRBD1. The CDR3 is made up of 15 amino acids. Trimming at V came to 3 bases and at J to 8 bases, leaving 9 bases not matched to a gene. Per germline, CDR1 KGHSH and CDR2 LQKENI. The chain's CDR3 is CASSPRTGPGEPQHF. CDR3 in DNA: TGTGCCAGCTCACCCAGGACAGGGCCGGGGGAGCCCCAGCATTTT.

For the CDR3, the DNA is TGTGCCACCAGTACCCCGAGCGGCAATGGCTACACCTTC. It specifies CATSTPSGNGYTF. V is TRBV15 and J is TRBJ1-2; D is ambiguous. V lost 6 bases and J lost 6, with 14 bases in between. The germline V gene encodes CDR1 LNHNV and CDR2 YYDKDF (reference sequence). CDR3 length: 13 amino acids.

This chain links TRBV18 with TRBJ1-1; the match to TRBD1 covers 7 bases. This CDR3 is built from 16 residues. Germline trimming cut 4 bases from V and 0 bases from J; bases unmatched to any gene: 8. Germline V CDR1 and CDR2: KGHSH, LQKENI. CDR3: CASSQTGAPLNTEAFF. In DNA form, the CDR3 reads TGTGCCAGCTCACAAACAGGGGCACCTCTGAACACTGAAGCTTTCTTT.

J is TRBJ1-2 and V is TRBV29-1; no definite D call. Deletions cut 5 bases from V and 0 bases from J, with 4 bases between. This CDR3 is 11 amino acids long. Looked up from germline, CDR1 is SQVTM and CDR2 is ANQGSEA. CDR3 region: CSVTANYGYTF. The CDR3 DNA sequence: TGCAGCGTTACGGCTAACTATGGCTACACCTTC.

This chain connects TRBV6-5 to TRBJ1-2; 9 bases line up with TRBD1. This CDR3 region has 13 residues. Germline assignment: CDR1 MNHEY and CDR2 SVGAGI. V shed 5 bases, J shed 7 bases, and the junction held 5 bases outside the gene matches. The CDR3 region has the DNA TGTGCCAGCAGTCAGGGGACAGGGATTGGCTACACCTTC. Translated, it gives CASSQGTGIGYTF.

The chain joins TRBV9 to TRBJ1-1; D is perhaps TRBD1 (5 bases). V was pared by 4 bases and J by 8 bases, with 24 bases between. Germline V gives CDR1 SGDLS, CDR2 YYNGEE. The CDR3 has 16 amino acids. CDR3 DNA sequence: TGTGCCAGCAGCCCTTCCTTAGCGGTCAGGGCCTCAGAAGCTTTCTTT. Amino acids: CASSPSLAVRASEAFF.

The genes are TRBV4-2 and TRBJ2-3, with TRBD2 matching 12 bases. Trimming at V came to 1 base and at J to 3 bases, leaving 5 bases not matched to a gene. CDR3 size: 17 residues. The V gene's germline CDR1 is LGHNA and CDR2 YNFKEQ. The CDR3 DNA follows: TGTGCCAGCAGCCAAGTCTCGACTAGCGGGAGAACAGATACGCAGTATTTT. Protein: CASSQVSTSGRTDTQYF.

The chain has TRBV28 and TRBJ1-1; D may be TRBD1 (5 bases). This CDR3 has 14 residues. V gave up 7 bases and J gave up 0 bases, with 12 bases separating them. CDR1 is MDHEN, CDR2 SYDVKM, per germline. CDR3 in amino acids: CASNSPGLNTEAFF. For the CDR3, the DNA is TGTGCCAGCAATTCACCAGGGCTGAACACTGAAGCTTTCTTT.

The gene calls are TRBV6-6 and TRBJ2-7; D perhaps matches TRBD2 (5 bases). CDR1 MNHNY and CDR2 SVGAGI come from the germline V gene (reference sequence). V lost 7 bases, J lost 2 bases, and 18 bases lay in between. The CDR3 length is 15 residues. The DNA of the CDR3 is TGTGCCAGCATGGCTTACGAGGGAATGGCCTACGAGCAGTACTTC. Translation: CASMAYEGMAYEQYF.

J is TRBJ2-7 and V is TRBV13, with D unresolved. The CDR3 has 13 residues. V lost 5 bases, J lost 2 bases, and 10 bases lay in between. Germline V CDR1 and CDR2: PRHDT, FYEKMQ (reference sequence). The CDR3 loop reads CASSPPQTYEQYF. As DNA, the CDR3 is TGTGCCAGCAGCCCCCCACAGACCTACGAGCAGTACTTC.